This T cell receptor beta chain was sequenced during a study of early T cells in non-severe SARS-CoV-2 infection. MiXCR, run by TCRdb on the 5' RACE reads, gives a single entry per CDR3 protein. The table has over 90,000 distinct CDR3 sequences, about an eighth seen once. Germline CDR1 reads SGHVS; CDR2 reads FNYEAQ. This CDR3 has 17 amino acids. Trimming removed 7 bases from V and 3 bases from J, with 21 bases in between. This clonotype was seen repeatedly, ten times or more. The chain is built from TRBV7-6 and TRBJ2-2; D could derive from TRBD1 or TRBD2 (6 bases each). Sequenced here: whole blood, sampled at baseline. This clonotype was obtained from an adult who was a healthcare worker with PCR-confirmed SARS-CoV-2 infection or an uninfected control (not recorded which). The CDR3 DNA follows: TGTGCCAGCACCCCAATCCCATCGGGGGCGGACACCGGGGAGCTGTTTTTT. Amino acids: CASTPIPSGADTGELFF.